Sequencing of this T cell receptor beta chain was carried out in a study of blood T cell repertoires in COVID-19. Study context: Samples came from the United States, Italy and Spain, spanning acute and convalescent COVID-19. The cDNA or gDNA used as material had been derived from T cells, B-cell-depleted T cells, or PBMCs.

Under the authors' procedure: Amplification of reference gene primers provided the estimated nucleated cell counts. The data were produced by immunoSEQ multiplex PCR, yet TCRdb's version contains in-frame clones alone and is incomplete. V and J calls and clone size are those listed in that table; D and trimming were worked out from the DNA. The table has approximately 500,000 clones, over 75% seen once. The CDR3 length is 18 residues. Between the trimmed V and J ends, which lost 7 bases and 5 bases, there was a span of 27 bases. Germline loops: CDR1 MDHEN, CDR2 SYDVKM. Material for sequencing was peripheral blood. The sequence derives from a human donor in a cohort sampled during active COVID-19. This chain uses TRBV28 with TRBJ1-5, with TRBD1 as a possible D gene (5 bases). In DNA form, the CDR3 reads TGTGCCAGCATGAAGCCAGGGAGGCCGAACAGTCGACATCAGCCCCAGCATTTT. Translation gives CASMKPGRPNSRHQPQHF.